This T cell receptor (beta chain) is drawn from a study of CD8 T cells in Susac syndrome. Notes on the study in general: The study conceded that its TCR sequencing and HLA analysis involved relatively few individuals.

As regards this clonotype: Its antigen is not known.

Reverse transcription of roughly 0.5 to 1 ug RNA was performed with random hexamers. The CDR3 of TCR beta was amplified by immunoSEQ multiplex PCR across 54 Vbeta and 13 Jbeta. TCRdb re-called the immunoSEQ multiplex PCR reads through MiXCR, storing one row per CDR3 protein. The sample yields roughly 200,000 distinct CDR3 sequences, about 95% seen once. Negative isolation yielded the CD8+ and CD4+ T cells, while FACS enriched the TEMRA cells. The V end lost 6 bases, the J end lost 9 bases, and 14 bases lay between the germline ends. The CDR3 is 12 amino acids. Sequences were obtained from CD8+ T cells from PBMCs. This chain links TRBV12-3 or TRBV12-4 with TRBJ2-5, with D tentatively TRBD1 (6 bases). This TCR was sampled from a human donor with multiple sclerosis. This chain's CDR3 is CASRSDRRAQYF. CDR3 sequence (DNA): TGTGCCAGCAGATCGGACAGAAGGGCCCAGTACTTC.